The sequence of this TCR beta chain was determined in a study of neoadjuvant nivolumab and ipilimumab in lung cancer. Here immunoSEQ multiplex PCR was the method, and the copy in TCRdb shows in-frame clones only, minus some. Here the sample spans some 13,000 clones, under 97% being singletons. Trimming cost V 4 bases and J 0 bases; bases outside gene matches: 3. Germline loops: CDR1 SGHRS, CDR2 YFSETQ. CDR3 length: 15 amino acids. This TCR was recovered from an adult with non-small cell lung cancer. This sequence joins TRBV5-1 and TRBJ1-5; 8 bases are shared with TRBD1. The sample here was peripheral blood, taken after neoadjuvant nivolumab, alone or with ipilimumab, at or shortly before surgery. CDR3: CASSQTGDSNQPQHF. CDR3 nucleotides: TGCGCCAGCAGCCAGACAGGGGATAGCAATCAGCCCCAGCATTTT.